One sample yielded the 2 T cell receptor beta chains listed below, sequenced in a study of blood T cell repertoires in COVID-19. Some clones are missing from TCRdb's copy, which holds only in-frame ones; the method was immunoSEQ multiplex PCR. Here the sample spans 60,000 or so clones, 85% to 90% being singletons. Source material: peripheral blood. These receptors all come from a man between 60 and 75 years old with acute or convalescent COVID-19.

This clone was counted a few times. The DNA for the CDR3 is TGCGCCAGCAGCTTACTGACAGGGGACAATGAGCAGTTCTTC. Translated: CASSLLTGDNEQFF. The genes are TRBV5-1 and TRBJ2-1; 8 bases line up with TRBD1. The ends lost 2 bases at V and 5 bases at J; junction bases unmatched: 3. Germline CDR1 reads SGHRS; CDR2 reads YFSETQ. CDR3 length equals 14 residues.

V is TRBV14 and J is TRBJ2-1; 7 nucleotides align to TRBD2. The germline CDR1 and CDR2 sequences are SGHDN and FVKESK. The CDR3 extends over 12 amino acids. J was trimmed by 15 bases and V by 1 base; bases with no gene match: 6. Here the CDR3 reads CASSQVASGPFF. Here the CDR3 DNA reads TGTGCCAGCAGCCAAGTGGCTAGCGGCCCGTTCTTC.